This T cell receptor beta chain was observed in a study of blood T cell repertoires in COVID-19. As handled by the study authors: Estimates of nucleated cell counts were drawn from the amplification of reference gene primers. The repertoire was sequenced with immunoSEQ multiplex PCR; TCRdb's copy has only in-frame clones and lacks some. V, J and clone size derive from that table, while D and trimming were established from the DNA sequence. This sample has about 260,000 clones, with 90% found just once. Participants came from fewer than 25 US areas, aged about 18 to 89 years. Germline lookup yields CDR1 SGDLS and CDR2 YYNGEE. Trimming removed 3 bases from V and 7 bases from J, with 16 bases in between. The CDR3 runs to 14 residues.

The rearrangement links TRBV9 to TRBJ1-1; D is perhaps TRBD1 (6 bases). The sample was PBMCs or T cells enriched from blood (not recorded which). This TCR was recovered from a middle-aged man who had been exposed to COVID-19. Here the CDR3 reads CASSGGLSDDEAFF. In DNA, the CDR3 is TGTGCCAGCAGCGGGGGGCTAAGCGATGATGAAGCTTTCTTT.